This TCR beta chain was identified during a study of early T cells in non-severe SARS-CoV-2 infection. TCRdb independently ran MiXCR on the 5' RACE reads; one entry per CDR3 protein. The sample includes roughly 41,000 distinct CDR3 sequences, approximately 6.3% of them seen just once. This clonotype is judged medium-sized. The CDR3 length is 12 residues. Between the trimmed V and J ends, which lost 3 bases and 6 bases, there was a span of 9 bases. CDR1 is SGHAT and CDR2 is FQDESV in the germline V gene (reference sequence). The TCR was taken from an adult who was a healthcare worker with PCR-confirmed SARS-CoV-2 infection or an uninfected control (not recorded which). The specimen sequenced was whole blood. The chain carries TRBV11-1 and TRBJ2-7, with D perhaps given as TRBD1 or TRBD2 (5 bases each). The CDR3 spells CASSFGGGEQYF. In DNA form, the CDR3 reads TGTGCCAGCAGCTTTGGTGGGGGCGAGCAGTACTTC. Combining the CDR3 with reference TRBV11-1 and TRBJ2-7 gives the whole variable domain EAEVAQSPRYKITEKSQAVAFWCDPISGHATLYWYRQILGQGPELLVQFQDESVVDDSQLPKDRFSAERLKGVDSTLKIQPAELGDSAMYLCASSFGGGEQYFGPGTRLTVT.